This T cell receptor beta chain was recorded in a study of OX40 agonist ivuxolimab in advanced cancers. General notes on the study: The costimulatory receptor OX40 (CD134) was targeted by ivuxolimab, a fully human IgG2 agonistic monoclonal antibody. Intravenous ivuxolimab was administered to patients every 2 weeks at six dose levels: 0.01, 0.1, 0.3, 1.5, 3 and 10 mg/kg. Of the approximately 54 patients in dose escalation, about 20 had hepatocellular carcinoma, some 15 had melanoma, 9 had renal cell carcinoma and 9 had head and neck cancer. A male proportion of almost 85% and a mean age of 60 years, ranging from 23 to 79, were recorded for the dose-escalation cohort. Prior anti-PD-1, anti-PD-L1 or anti-CTLA-4 therapy was permitted, and checkpoint inhibitors had been received by under 50% of dose-escalation patients. Partial responses occurred in three dose-escalation patients, of whom one had hepatocellular carcinoma and two had cutaneous melanoma. The purpose of peripheral TCRbeta sequencing was to test whether ivuxolimab changed TCR sequence diversity and led to clonal T-cell expansion. The paper describes the monotherapy dose-escalation part (N of about 57 patients) of the phase I trial of ivuxolimab. The research as a whole found: Antigen specificity was not determined for the clonally expanded peripheral T cells. Low levels of normalized T-cell clonal expansion were also seen in some patients who did not respond. After ivuxolimab, expanded clones were on average more numerous among CD8+ T cells than among CD4+ T cells. At doses of 0.1 to 3.0 mg/kg, clonal expansion of both CD4+ and CD8+ T cells in blood was seen between baseline and week 6. In partial responders in the 0.1-3.0 mg/kg groups, normalized peripheral clonal expansion was found to be among the lowest, especially among CD8+ T cells.

Between the V and J ends, shortened by 5 bases and 3 bases respectively, the junction contains 14 bases. According to the germline V gene, CDR1 reads SGHAT and CDR2 reads FQNNGV. Spanning cysteine to phenylalanine, the CDR3 consists of 15 amino acids. Just CDR3 DNA is preserved here, 45 bases in frame from base 1. Genomic DNA was extracted from sorted cells for sequencing of the TCRbeta CDR3 region. The immunoSEQ Assay was used to sequence the TCRbeta CDR3 regions. TCRdb took over this immuneACCESS table, retaining in-frame rearrangements with V and J assigned. Such tables are incomplete; in checked studies, under half of the missing clones stem from an unresolved V gene, and the remainder is unexplained. Counted in this sample were 52,000 or so clones; 84% of them appeared once. The ten biggest clones cover 4.6% of the sample. The trial excluded patients who had a history of autoimmune disease or who were on systemic immunosuppression. In every dose cohort, peripheral blood was drawn for TCR sequencing at baseline, cycle 4 day 1, and cycle 7 day 1. The samples were drawn from a first-in-human, open-label, multicenter phase I dose-escalation trial of ivuxolimab. Adults with locally advanced or metastatic head and neck squamous cell, hepatocellular, melanoma or renal cell carcinoma were enrolled in the trial. Before TCR sequencing, CD4+ T cells and CD8+ T cells were sorted from peripheral blood as separate populations.

Comments on this clone: Its antigen is unknown. It has no much larger one-base neighbor in the sample; base qualities were not kept.

Rearrangement joined TRBV11-2 to TRBJ2-1; the D segment may tentatively be TRBD1 or TRBD2, each giving 5 matched bases. The receptor was isolated from an adult with an advanced solid tumor such as melanoma, head and neck, liver or kidney cancer. Sequencing used CD4+ or CD8+ T cells sorted from blood, obtained in a trial of the OX40 agonist ivuxolimab. The CDR3 region reads CASSREGNLYNEQFF. The DNA sequence is as follows: TGTGCCAGCAGCCGCGAGGGGAATCTCTACAATGAGCAGTTCTTC.